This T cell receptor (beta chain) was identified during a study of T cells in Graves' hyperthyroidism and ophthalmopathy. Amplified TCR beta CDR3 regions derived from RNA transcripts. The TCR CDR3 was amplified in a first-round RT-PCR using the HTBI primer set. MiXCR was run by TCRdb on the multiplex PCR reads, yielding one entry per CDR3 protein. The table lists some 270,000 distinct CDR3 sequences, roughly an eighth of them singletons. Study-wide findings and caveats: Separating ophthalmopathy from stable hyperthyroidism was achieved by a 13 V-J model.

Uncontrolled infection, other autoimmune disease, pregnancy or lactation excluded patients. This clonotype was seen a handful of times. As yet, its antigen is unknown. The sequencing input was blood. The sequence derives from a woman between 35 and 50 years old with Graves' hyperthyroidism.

This CDR3 is CASSPRQGAGDGYTF. CDR3 nucleotides: TGTGCCAGCTCACCGAGACAGGGGGCGGGTGATGGCTACACCTTC. The rearrangement joins TRBV18 to TRBJ1-2; 10 bases match TRBD1. Trimming cost V 3 bases and J 6 bases; bases outside gene matches: 7. The CDR3 contains 15 residues. Germline V gene data show CDR1 as KGHSH and CDR2 as LQKENI.